The 9 T cell receptor beta chains below all came from one sample that was sequenced in a study of blood T cell repertoires in COVID-19 (dated by TCRdb to 2020 to 2021). Library construction relied on the immunoSEQ multiplex PCR assay. TCRdb holds this immuneACCESS table with in-frame rearrangements only. Some clones are missing; in checked studies, unresolved V genes explain under half, and the rest has no known cause. This sample has some 140,000 clones in its table, and around 77% of those were observed once. Under 14% of the sample goes to the ten largest clones. Sequencing input: peripheral blood. The receptors here all came from a human donor in a cohort sampled during active COVID-19.

The rearrangement links TRBV30 to TRBJ1-2; no clear D gene. V was trimmed by 0 bases and J by 6 bases, leaving 8 bases between them. The germline V gene has CDR1 GTSNPN and CDR2 SVGIG (reference sequence). The CDR3 is made up of 12 amino acids. CDR3 coding DNA: TGTGCCTGGAGTGTACAGTGGGATGGCTACACCTTC. This sequence encodes CAWSVQWDGYTF.

The rearrangement uses TRBV29-1 and TRBJ2-1, with 8 bases lining up with TRBD2. Per the germline V gene, CDR1 is SQVTM and CDR2 is ANQGSEA. V gave up 8 bases and J gave up 1 base; unmatched junction bases: 10. The CDR3 has 15 amino acids. As DNA, the CDR3 is TGCAGCCTCCGCGGGACTAGGGAGTCCTACAATGAGCAGTTCTTC. As protein: CSLRGTRESYNEQFF.

The genes are TRBV15 and TRBJ2-3; 8 positions match TRBD2. Germline CDR1 LNHNV, CDR2 YYDKDF (reference sequence). The ends lost 3 bases at V and 2 bases at J; junction bases unmatched: 10. The CDR3 consists of 17 residues. The CDR3 DNA reads TGTGCCACCAGCAGGCCACCCCGGGGGGGACTCACAGATACGCAGTATTTT. It encodes CATSRPPRGGLTDTQYF.

CDR3 sequence (DNA): TGTGCCAGCACTCAGGCACCTGACTACGAGCAGTACTTC. Translated, it gives CASTQAPDYEQYF. V is TRBV6-5 and J is TRBJ2-7; no definite D call. CDR1 is MNHEY and CDR2 is SVGAGI in the germline V gene. V was trimmed by 7 bases and J by 3 bases, leaving 13 bases between them. This CDR3 is 13 amino acids long.

This chain uses TRBV9 with TRBJ2-7; D perhaps matches TRBD2 (7 bases). Germline-derived CDR1 and CDR2 are SGDLS and YYNGEE. The CDR3 consists of 14 residues. V was cut by 3 bases and J by 2 bases, with 12 bases left in between. The CDR3 sequence: CASSEGGAAYEQYF. CDR3 coding DNA: TGTGCCAGCAGCGAGGGGGGGGCTGCCTACGAGCAGTACTTC.

The chain couples TRBV5-4 to TRBJ2-3, with TRBD2 as a possible D gene (6 bases). V was clipped by 4 bases and J by 3 bases, with 9 bases between them. The CDR3 loop spans 13 amino acids. Germline V gene lookup returns CDR1 SGHNT and CDR2 YYREEE (reference sequence). The CDR3 nucleotides are TGTGCCAGCAGCACCGGACTAACAGATACGCAGTATTTT. Its protein is CASSTGLTDTQYF.

The sample holds a few counts of this clone. The V gene is TRBV10-2, the J gene TRBJ1-2; D gene uncertain. CDR3 size: 13 residues. Trimming removed 0 bases at V and 4 bases at J, with 6 bases between. Per germline, CDR1 WSHSY and CDR2 SAAADI. CDR3 residues: CASSESAVYGYTF. The CDR3 DNA reads TGCGCCAGCAGTGAGTCGGCAGTCTATGGCTACACCTTC.

The chain uses TRBV4-2 and TRBJ1-5, with a tentative D call TRBD1 (6 bases). The CDR3 consists of 14 residues. Per the germline V gene, CDR1 is LGHNA and CDR2 is YNFKEQ. With 4 bases removed from V and 4 bases from J, the gap between germline ends came to 11 bases. The CDR3 loop reads CASSPDRTNQPQHF. The CDR3 coding sequence is TGTGCCAGCAGCCCGGACAGAACAAATCAGCCCCAGCATTTT.

V gene TRBV18 combines with J gene TRBJ1-1; a weak D match, TRBD1 (6 bases). The CDR3 totals 16 residues. The V gene lost 2 bases and the J gene lost 0 bases, with 13 bases spanning the gap. CDR1 is KGHSH, CDR2 LQKENI, per germline. Written as DNA, the CDR3 is TGTGCCAGCTCACCATGGGCCAGGGACATGAACACTGAAGCTTTCTTT. The encoded protein is CASSPWARDMNTEAFF.